This T cell receptor beta chain stems from a study of blood T cell repertoires in COVID-19. Study-wide context: Specimens from acute and convalescent COVID-19 originated in the United States, Italy and Spain. In each case, the material was cDNA or gDNA derived from T cells, B-cell-depleted T cells, or PBMCs.

The V and J ends lost 0 bases and 1 base respectively, with 10 bases between them. Germline V gene sequence: CDR1 SGHNT, CDR2 YYREEE (reference sequence). This CDR3 comprises 15 residues. The authors' processing: Estimated nucleated cell counts came from reference gene primer amplification. Measured with immunoSEQ multiplex PCR; TCRdb has only the in-frame clones, and not every one. D and trimming come from the DNA, and the V and J calls and clone size come from that table. The sample holds around 15,000 clones, over 75% seen once. This receptor was taken from a woman in her seventies with active COVID-19. The sequencing sample was made of peripheral blood. The chain is built from TRBV5-4 and TRBJ2-5; D gene uncertain. For the CDR3, the DNA is TGTGCCAGCAGCTTGGGAGATGTGCGCCAAGAGACCCAGTACTTC. Translated: CASSLGDVRQETQYF.